The rows below give T cell receptor beta chains drawn from one sample of a study of beta chain features in type 1 diabetes. Sequenced by immunoSEQ multiplex PCR; TCRdb stores in-frame clones only, minus some. This sample has under 450,000 clones, with more than 11% found just once. What was sequenced was naive CD4+ T cells from blood. The receptors were sampled from a man aged 30 to 39 in good health. Both conserved end residues are part of each CDR3. Fields, in order: V gene, clone size, J gene, D gene, CDR3 protein, CDR3 DNA. The D gene is left open where the match is weak. A row's size may be missing; if present it is once, few, many or a size class.

TRBV7-2	NA	TRBJ1-4	TRBD1	CASSLDGFNRGDEKLFF	TGTGCCAGCAGCTTAGACGGGTTTAACAGGGGTGATGAAAAACTGTTTTTT
TRBV9	NA	TRBJ2-2	NA	CASSVDARTPNTGELFF	TGTGCCAGCAGCGTAGATGCCAGAACACCGAACACCGGGGAGCTGTTTTTT
TRBV9	NA	TRBJ2-7	NA	CASSPLLGTEQYF	TGTGCCAGCAGCCCTCTCCTCGGGACCGAGCAGTACTTC
TRBV2	few	TRBJ2-5	NA	CASMPSEKETQYF	TGTGCCAGCATGCCTAGCGAGAAAGAGACCCAGTACTTC
TRBV5-6	few	TRBJ2-5	NA	CASSPRAQETQYF	TGTGCCAGCAGCCCTAGGGCCCAAGAGACCCAGTACTTC
TRBV6-5	few	TRBJ1-2	NA	CASTIRAGNGYTF	TGTGCCAGCACCATAAGGGCAGGGAATGGCTACACCTTC
TRBV23-1	few	TRBJ2-5	TRBD1	CASSQWGQKKETQYF	TGCGCCAGCAGTCAATGGGGACAGAAGAAAGAGACCCAGTACTTC
TRBV7-2	NA	TRBJ2-3	NA	CASGPRQGFTDTQYF	TGTGCCAGCGGACCGCGCCAAGGCTTCACAGATACGCAGTATTTT
TRBV7-2	few	TRBJ2-6	TRBD1	CASSWTGGAGGANVLTF	TGTGCCAGCAGTTGGACAGGGGGCGCGGGTGGGGCCAACGTCCTGACTTTC
TRBV4-1	few	TRBJ2-7	NA	CASSQEGQSFSSYEQYF	TGCGCCAGCAGCCAAGAAGGTCAGTCCTTCAGCTCCTACGAGCAGTACTTC
TRBV15	few	TRBJ2-7	NA	CATSTWSGPTVF	TGTGCCACCAGCACTTGGTCGGGGCCAACTGTCTTC
TRBV20-1	NA	TRBJ2-3	NA	CSAPLSDTQYF	TGCAGTGCTCCACTTTCAGATACGCAGTATTTT
TRBV19	NA	TRBJ2-3	NA	CASTQGQGTHTQYF	TGTGCCAGTACCCAAGGGCAGGGGACGCATACGCAGTATTTT
TRBV29-1	few	TRBJ1-1	TRBD1	CSANRSPTGDTEAFF	TGCAGCGCTAATCGATCCCCAACAGGGGACACTGAAGCTTTCTTT
TRBV2	NA	TRBJ2-3	NA	CASRGPGTDTQYF	TGTGCCAGCAGGGGGCCGGGCACAGATACGCAGTATTTT
TRBV14	few	TRBJ2-1	TRBD2	CASSQAPGLAGAYNEQFF	TGTGCCAGCAGCCAAGCACCGGGACTAGCGGGGGCCTACAATGAGCAGTTCTTC
TRBV5-4	NA	TRBJ2-1	NA	CASSTPGLHNEQFF	TGTGCCAGCAGCACTCCGGGACTGCACAATGAGCAGTTCTTC
TRBV25-1	NA	TRBJ2-5	NA	CASSQTGEETQYF	TGTGCCAGCAGTCAAACGGGGGAGGAGACCCAGTACTTC
TRBV7-9	few	TRBJ2-5	NA	CASTGGETQYF	TGTGCCAGCACCGGGGGAGAGACCCAGTACTTC
TRBV29-1	NA	TRBJ1-1	TRBD1	CSVRGRQGVTEAFF	TGCAGCGTGCGGGGTCGACAGGGAGTGACTGAAGCTTTCTTT
TRBV1	NA	TRBJ2-1	NA	CTSSQVAQTRDNEQFF	TGCACCAGCAGCCAGGTCGCCCAGACTAGGGACAATGAGCAGTTCTTC